What follows are 28 T cell receptor beta chains derived from one specimen sequenced in a study of blood T cell repertoires in COVID-19. Sequencing used immunoSEQ multiplex PCR; TCRdb keeps in-frame clones, though not all of them. The sample shows 55,000 to 90,000 clones, approximately 91% of them seen only once. The sample comprised peripheral blood. These receptors originate from a human donor with active COVID-19. The donor label of this sample is uncertain.

The chain links TRBV5-6 to TRBJ2-1, with 10 bases identical to TRBD1. Germline trimming cut 4 bases from V and 3 bases from J; bases unmatched to any gene: 4. The CDR3 loop spans 15 amino acids. Germline CDR1 SGHDT, CDR2 YYEEEE. CDR3 sequence: CASSPGTGDYNEQFF. The DNA for the CDR3 is TGTGCCAGCAGCCCCGGGACAGGGGACTACAATGAGCAGTTCTTC.

The V call is TRBV7-9, the J call TRBJ2-3; 7 positions agree with TRBD1. After removal of 9 bases from V and 0 bases from J, the junction contained 3 bases not matched to a gene. Germline V gene lookup returns CDR1 SEHNR and CDR2 FQNEAQ (reference sequence). The length of the CDR3 is 13 residues. CDR3 loop: CARGTESTDTQYF. For the CDR3, the DNA is TGTGCCAGAGGGACAGAGAGCACAGATACGCAGTATTTT.

A single count supports this clone. The rearrangement links TRBV12-3 or TRBV12-4 to TRBJ1-4; TRBD1 is a possible D gene (5 bases). Trimming pared 6 bases from V and 7 bases from J, leaving 12 bases between. The CDR3 has 13 amino acids. CDR3 residues: CASRGQALEKLFF. The CDR3 region has the DNA TGTGCCAGCAGGGGGCAGGCCCTTGAAAAACTGTTTTTT.

This clone has a handful of counts. The chain uses TRBV10-1 and TRBJ1-5; D is perhaps TRBD1 (6 bases). V was cut by 4 bases and J by 7 bases, with 11 bases left in between. The CDR3 is 13 amino acids. Germline V lookup: CDR1 WNHNN, CDR2 SYGVQD (reference sequence). The chain's CDR3 is CASSAGVGQPQHF. The DNA for the CDR3 is TGCGCCAGCAGTGCAGGGGTCGGACAGCCCCAGCATTTT.

The rearrangement links TRBV5-8 to TRBJ1-5; D possibly corresponds to TRBD1 (6 bases). CDR1 SGHTS and CDR2 YDEGEE come from the germline V gene. The CDR3 extends over 13 amino acids. The ends were cut back, 0 bases at V and 7 bases at J, with 8 bases in the middle. CDR3 region: CASSLAGEQPQHF. CDR3 nucleotides: TGTGCCAGCAGCTTGGCAGGGGAGCAGCCCCAGCATTTT.

The V gene is TRBV5-6, the J gene TRBJ1-3; 7 nucleotides line up with TRBD1. The V segment lost 1 base and the J segment 8 bases; nucleotides outside the gene matches: 3. CDR1 is SGHDT, CDR2 YYEEEE, per germline. The CDR3 sequence is 13 residues long. The CDR3 loop reads CASSLRQGDTIYF. In DNA, the CDR3 is TGTGCCAGCAGCTTGAGGCAGGGGGACACCATATATTTT.

This sequence joins TRBV25-1 and TRBJ1-4; 8 nucleotides match TRBD1. The V gene's germline CDR1 is MGHDK and CDR2 SYGVNS. The CDR3 spans 15 residues. V lost 3 bases, J lost 7 bases, and 7 bases stayed unmatched. DNA for the CDR3: TGTGCCAGCAGTGACCAGACAGGGGTCGCTGAAAAACTGTTTTTT. It encodes CASSDQTGVAEKLFF.

The CDR3 loop reads CASSPRQGGNTGELFF. The CDR3 coding sequence is TGTGCCAGCAGCCCCAGGCAGGGGGGGAACACCGGGGAGCTGTTTTTT. The rearrangement links TRBV7-2 to TRBJ2-2, with a weak D call TRBD1 (7 bases). The CDR3 covers 16 residues. Germline V gives CDR1 SGHTA, CDR2 FQGNSA. The germline V and J ends were trimmed by 5 bases and 1 base, with 14 bases remaining between them. The variable domain in full, with the rest retrieved from reference TRBV7-2 and TRBJ2-2, is GAGVSQSPSNKVTEKGKDVELRCDPISGHTALYWYRQSLGQGLEFLIYFQGNSAPDKSGLPSDRFSAERTGGSVSTLTIQRTQQEDSAVYLCASSPRQGGNTGELFFGEGSRLTVL.

The gene calls are TRBV12-3 or TRBV12-4 and TRBJ2-7, with D tentatively TRBD2 (5 bases). The CDR3 extends over 13 amino acids. V was cut by 7 bases and J by 7 bases, with 17 bases left in between. CDR3 amino acids: CASTRDYGLEQYF. DNA for the CDR3: TGTGCCAGCACTCGGGATTACGGCCTAGAGCAGTACTTC.

This sequence joins TRBV6-5 and TRBJ1-1; D is undetermined. The CDR3 loop spans 15 amino acids. From germline, CDR1 is MNHEY and CDR2 SVGAGI. Between the trimmed V and J ends, which lost 2 bases and 1 base, there was a span of 11 bases. This chain's CDR3 is CASSYGEGWNTEAFF. DNA for the CDR3: TGTGCCAGCAGTTACGGGGAGGGCTGGAACACTGAAGCTTTCTTT.

The chain couples TRBV30 to TRBJ1-5, with D maybe TRBD1 (5 bases). Between the trimmed V and J ends, which lost 4 bases and 9 bases, there was a span of 16 bases. Germline V gene lookup returns CDR1 GTSNPN and CDR2 SVGIG (reference sequence). The CDR3 has 13 amino acids. Here the CDR3 DNA reads TGTGCCTGGACGACAGCGTTTGGGTGGCCCCAGCATTTT. This codes for CAWTTAFGWPQHF.

The chain employs TRBV5-1 and TRBJ2-3, with 8 bases identical to TRBD1. Per the germline V gene, CDR1 is SGHRS and CDR2 is YFSETQ. J lost 2 bases, V lost 4 bases, and 15 bases had no gene match. The CDR3 runs to 18 residues. DNA of the CDR3: TGCGCCAGCAGCAACACCATTACAGGGGGGCAAAACACAGATACGCAGTATTTT. This encodes CASSNTITGGQNTDTQYF. Full variable domain (missing parts from reference TRBV5-1 and TRBJ2-3): KAGVTQTPRYLIKTRGQQVTLSCSPISGHRSVSWYQQTPGQGLQFLFEYFSETQRNKGNFPGRFSGRQFSNSRSEMNVSTLELGDSALYLCASSNTITGGQNTDTQYFGPGTRLTVL.

Written as DNA, the CDR3 is TGTGCCACCAGTGCCCCTGGGGGGTTCTACAATGAGCAGTTCTTC. Protein product: CATSAPGGFYNEQFF. V usage is TRBV24-1 and J usage is TRBJ2-1, with D possibly TRBD2 on 6 matching bases. Trimming removed 5 bases at V and 3 bases at J, with 13 bases between. Germline values: CDR1 KGHDR, CDR2 SFDVKD. The CDR3 has 15 residues.

The chain has TRBV15 and TRBJ2-3, with TRBD1 identical over 8 bases. V lost 8 bases to trimming and J lost 2 bases; unmatched junction nucleotides: 3. The germline V gene encodes CDR1 LNHNV and CDR2 YYDKDF (reference sequence). This CDR3 is 13 amino acids long. CDR3 DNA: TGTGCCACCCGGGACAGGATCACAGATACGCAGTATTTT. Encoded protein: CATRDRITDTQYF.

The chain carries TRBV7-9 and TRBJ2-7; TRBD1 matches at 8 bases. This CDR3 spans 15 amino acids. Losses at the gene ends were 7 bases for V and 0 bases for J; bases not matched to a gene: 8. The germline V gene has CDR1 SEHNR and CDR2 FQNEAQ (reference sequence). CDR3 coding DNA: TGTGCCAGCATCCTGGACAGGGTCAGCTCCTACGAGCAGTACTTC. Translation gives CASILDRVSSYEQYF.

The rearrangement joins TRBV5-1 to TRBJ2-1, with 16 positions matching TRBD2. V shed 0 bases and J 11 bases; nucleotides not matched to a gene: 5. Germline CDR1 SGHRS, CDR2 YFSETQ. The CDR3 totals 16 residues. The CDR3 DNA reads TGCGCCAGCAGCTTGGCCGGGACTAGCGGGAGGGCGAAGCAGTTCTTC. Encoded protein: CASSLAGTSGRAKQFF.

CDR3: CASSLGTGGGTDTQYF. The DNA for the CDR3 is TGTGCCAGCAGCCTCGGGACAGGGGGTGGCACAGATACGCAGTATTTT. V is TRBV5-4 and J is TRBJ2-3; 11 positions match TRBD1. CDR3 length: 16 residues. The V segment lost 4 bases and the J segment 1 base; nucleotides outside the gene matches: 5. Germline CDR1 reads SGHNT; CDR2 reads YYREEE (reference sequence). Together with reference TRBV5-4 and TRBJ2-3, the CDR3 gives the full variable domain: ETGVTQSPTHLIKTRGQQVTLRCSSQSGHNTVSWYQQALGQGPQFIFQYYREEENGRGNFPPRFSGLQFPNYSSELNVNALELDDSALYLCASSLGTGGGTDTQYFGPGTRLTVL.

CDR3 DNA: TGTGCCAGCAGTTTCGGGTATAATTCACCCCTCCACTTT. Encoded protein: CASSFGYNSPLHF. J is TRBJ1-6 and V is TRBV12-3 or TRBV12-4; no firm D call. The CDR3 extends over 13 amino acids. Trimming removed 3 bases from V and 4 bases from J, with 4 bases in between.

The gene calls are TRBV12-3 or TRBV12-4 and TRBJ1-1; D not certain. Trimming stripped 9 bases from V and 2 bases from J, with 7 bases between. The CDR3 has 11 residues. The CDR3 DNA sequence: TGTGCCAGTGGGAGAAACACTGAAGCTTTCTTT. Protein sequence: CASGRNTEAFF.

The chain links TRBV29-1 to TRBJ2-1, with 9 positions matching TRBD1. Germline-derived CDR1 and CDR2 are SQVTM and ANQGSEA. Losses at the gene ends were 4 bases for V and 6 bases for J; bases not matched to a gene: 7. The CDR3 has 14 residues. The CDR3 DNA follows: TGCAGCGTTGGCCGGGGACAGGGCCTCAATGAGCAGTTCTTC. Translated: CSVGRGQGLNEQFF.

The chain combines TRBV7-5 with TRBJ2-7; the table's TRBD2 call for D was not verified on the DNA. TRBV7-5 is listed as a pseudogene. CDR3 size: 12 residues. CDR3 amino acids: CVRPPEAYEQYF. The CDR3 DNA is TGTGTCAGACCACCCGAGGCCTACGAGCAGTACTTC.

V gene TRBV19 combines with J gene TRBJ1-1; TRBD1 aligns across 7 bases. The germline V gene encodes CDR1 LNHDA and CDR2 SQIVND (reference sequence). V shed 3 bases and J 6 bases; nucleotides not matched to a gene: 4. The CDR3 extends over 13 amino acids. The DNA for the CDR3 is TGTGCCAGTAGTATCACAGGGGACCCTGAAGCTTTCTTT. It translates to CASSITGDPEAFF.

The chain has TRBV10-1 and TRBJ2-3; D is perhaps TRBD2 (6 bases). The CDR3 is 14 residues long. V was shortened by 5 bases and J by 10 bases, with 19 bases between the two germline ends. Germline loops: CDR1 WNHNN, CDR2 SYGVQD (reference sequence). Here the CDR3 reads CASSSGGTPVAQYF. CDR3 bases: TGCGCCAGCAGTTCTGGCGGGACCCCGGTGGCGCAGTATTTT.

The gene calls are TRBV6-5 and TRBJ2-1; 11 bases agree with TRBD1. From germline, CDR1 is MNHEY and CDR2 SVGAGI. The CDR3 contains 15 residues. Trimming cost V 5 bases and J 4 bases; bases outside gene matches: 4. The chain's CDR3 is CASSPGQGVYNEQFF. CDR3 coding DNA: TGTGCCAGCAGTCCGGGACAGGGGGTATACAATGAGCAGTTCTTC.

J is TRBJ2-7 and V is TRBV5-6; no clear D. In germline, CDR1 is SGHDT, CDR2 YYEEEE. V lost 0 bases to trimming and J lost 4 bases, with 14 bases between them. The CDR3 runs 15 residues. In nucleotides, the CDR3 is TGTGCCAGCAGCTTGGGCATAACAGCCCTGTACGAGCAGTACTTC. Its translation: CASSLGITALYEQYF.

The V and J genes are TRBV7-9 and TRBJ2-7, with 9 positions matching TRBD2. CDR3 length: 14 residues. Germline V lookup: CDR1 SEHNR, CDR2 FQNEAQ (reference sequence). Trimming took 7 bases from V and 5 from J; bases not matched to a gene: 9. CDR3 sequence (DNA): TGTGCCAGCACCAACGCGGGGGGGGTCCACGAGCAGTACTTC. Its protein is CASTNAGGVHEQYF.

The chain has TRBV3-1 (or the pseudogene TRBV3-2) and TRBJ2-1; D remains ambiguous. CDR3 length equals 15 residues. CDR1 and CDR2 from the germline V gene are LGHDT and YNNKEL (reference sequence). The ends were cut back, 3 bases at V and 4 bases at J, with 13 bases in the middle. CDR3 sequence: CASSQLATEYNEQFF. The CDR3 region has the DNA TGTGCCAGCAGCCAGTTAGCCACCGAGTACAATGAGCAGTTCTTC.

The chain is built from TRBV28 and TRBJ2-3, with 15 bases identical to TRBD2. The CDR3 runs 13 residues. Germline CDR1 and CDR2: MDHEN and SYDVKM. With V trimmed by 10 bases and J by 6 bases, 2 bases remained unmatched. The CDR3 DNA follows: TGTGCCATAGGACTAGCGGGAGGGGATACGCAGTATTTT. Its translation: CAIGLAGGDTQYF.